This T cell receptor beta chain was sequenced during a study of spatial heterogeneity in lung cancer. Study-wide results and limits: Ubiquitous expanded tumor TCRs surfaced in blood more at resection than they did at follow-up.

Indicated time point: sample taken at primary tumor resection. Whole RNA obtained from tumor, nontumor lung or frozen PBMC underwent sequencing without sorting. Comments on this clonotype: Its target is not known.

TCRdb reprocessed the 5' RACE reads via MiXCR and lists one record per CDR3 protein. The sample includes 45,000 or so distinct CDR3 sequences, about 7.4% of them seen just once. The V gene's germline CDR1 is SGHTA and CDR2 FQGNSA. J was trimmed by 1 base and V by 5 bases; bases with no gene match: 7. The CDR3 is 16 amino acids. This TCR was recovered from a female donor with early-stage non-small cell lung cancer. The material was PBMCs, obtained at surgery. V usage is TRBV7-2 and J usage is TRBJ2-1; TRBD1 matches 8 bases. CDR3 nucleotide sequence: TGTGCCAGCAGCACTTCCGGACAGGGATCCTACAATGAGCAGTTCTTC. Its protein product is CASSTSGQGSYNEQFF.